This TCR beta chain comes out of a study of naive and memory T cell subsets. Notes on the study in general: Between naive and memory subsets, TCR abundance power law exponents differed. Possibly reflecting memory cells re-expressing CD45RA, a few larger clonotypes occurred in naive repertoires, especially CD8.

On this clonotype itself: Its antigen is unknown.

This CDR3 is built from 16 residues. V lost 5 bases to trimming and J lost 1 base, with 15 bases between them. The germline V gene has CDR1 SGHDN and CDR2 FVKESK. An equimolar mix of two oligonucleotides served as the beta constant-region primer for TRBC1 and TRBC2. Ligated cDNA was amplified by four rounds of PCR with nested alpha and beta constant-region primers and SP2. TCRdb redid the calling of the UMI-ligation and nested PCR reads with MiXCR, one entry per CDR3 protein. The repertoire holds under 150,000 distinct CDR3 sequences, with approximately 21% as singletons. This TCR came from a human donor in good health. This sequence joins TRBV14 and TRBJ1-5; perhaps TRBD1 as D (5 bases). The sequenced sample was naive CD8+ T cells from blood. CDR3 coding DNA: TGTGCCAGCAGCTCCCGGGACCTATGGAGCAATCAGCCCCAGCATTTT. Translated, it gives CASSSRDLWSNQPQHF.